A selection of T cell receptor beta chains follows, all from one sample in a study of cytomegalovirus exposure and HLA in healthy donors. Profiling relied on immunoSEQ multiplex PCR, and the TCRdb table lists in-frame clones only, not all of them. The profile shows roughly 54,000 clones, 70% of them singletons. The sample consisted of PBMCs. The receptors stem from an older woman in good health and CMV-seropositive. Both conserved end residues are part of each CDR3. Each record gives: clone size, D gene, V gene, J gene, CDR3 protein, CDR3 DNA. D genes are given only for firm matches. Clone size, where shown, is once, few, many, or a class for clones that have expanded.

size: .
D: TRBD1
V: TRBV6-5
J: TRBJ1-5
CDR3: CASSQTGSVGQPQHF
DNA: TGTGCCAGCAGTCAGACAGGGTCTGTGGGTCAGCCCCAGCATTTT

size: few
D: TRBD2
V: TRBV15
J: TRBJ2-2
CDR3: CATGRGDGGELFF
DNA: TGTGCCACCGGGAGGGGCGACGGTGGGGAGCTGTTTTTT

size: .
D: .
V: TRBV19
J: TRBJ1-5
CDR3: CASKSEGGRSNQPQHF
DNA: TGTGCCAGTAAATCGGAAGGGGGTAGGAGCAATCAGCCCCAGCATTTT

size: .
D: .
V: TRBV19
J: TRBJ1-1
CDR3: CASSIDSRGAGVNTEAFF
DNA: TGTGCCAGTAGTATAGATAGTCGGGGGGCAGGGGTGAACACTGAAGCTTTCTTT

size: .
D: TRBD2
V: TRBV27
J: TRBJ2-1
CDR3: CASSLFWAGGISYNEQFF
DNA: TGTGCCAGCAGTTTATTTTGGGCGGGGGGGATCTCCTACAATGAGCAGTTCTTC

size: .
D: TRBD2
V: TRBV2
J: TRBJ2-1
CDR3: CASDSGGAREQFF
DNA: TGTGCCAGTGACAGCGGGGGGGCCAGGGAGCAGTTCTTC

size: .
D: TRBD1
V: TRBV2
J: TRBJ1-6
CDR3: CASTVQGNSPLHF
DNA: TGTGCCAGCACGGTACAGGGGAATTCACCCCTCCACTTT

size: large
D: .
V: TRBV5-8
J: TRBJ1-5
CDR3: CASSFQGYSNQPQHF
DNA: TGTGCCAGCAGCTTCCAGGGGTATAGCAATCAGCCCCAGCATTTT

size: .
D: TRBD1
V: TRBV5-6
J: TRBJ2-5
CDR3: CASSSDRAQYF
DNA: TGTGCCAGCAGCTCCGACAGGGCCCAGTACTTC

size: once
D: TRBD1
V: TRBV25-1
J: TRBJ2-3
CDR3: CASSESGQGMDTQYF
DNA: TGTGCCAGCAGTGAATCGGGACAGGGGATGGATACGCAGTATTTT

size: .
D: .
V: TRBV11-2
J: TRBJ2-7
CDR3: CASSFGDYPLEQYF
DNA: TGTGCCAGCAGCTTCGGAGACTACCCCCTCGAGCAGTACTTC

size: .
D: .
V: TRBV5-1
J: TRBJ1-1
CDR3: CASRVGLIEDTEAFF
DNA: TGCGCCAGCAGGGTGGGGCTAATCGAGGACACTGAAGCTTTCTTT

size: .
D: TRBD2
V: TRBV29-1
J: TRBJ2-1
CDR3: CSVEAGRGDPWRQFF
DNA: TGCAGCGTTGAGGCCGGACGGGGGGACCCCTGGAGGCAGTTCTTC

size: few
D: .
V: TRBV7-2
J: TRBJ1-1
CDR3: CASRRTAENTEAFF
DNA: TGTGCCAGCAGAAGGACAGCCGAGAACACTGAAGCTTTCTTT

size: .
D: .
V: TRBV7-9
J: TRBJ2-5
CDR3: CASSFLLEKQETQYF
DNA: TGTGCCAGCAGCTTTTTACTAGAGAAGCAAGAGACCCAGTACTTC

size: .
D: TRBD1
V: TRBV19
J: TRBJ1-2
CDR3: CASSLQGDTYGYTF
DNA: TGTGCCAGTAGTTTACAGGGGGACACCTATGGCTACACCTTC

size: .
D: TRBD1
V: TRBV5-1
J: TRBJ2-7
CDR3: CASSPPGQPYEQYF
DNA: TGCGCCAGCAGCCCGCCGGGACAGCCGTACGAGCAGTACTTC

size: .
D: TRBD1
V: TRBV29-1
J: TRBJ1-5
CDR3: CSARFETGNQPQHF
DNA: TGCAGCGCCCGATTTGAGACAGGGAATCAGCCCCAGCATTTT

size: once
D: TRBD2
V: TRBV4-3
J: TRBJ2-1
CDR3: CASSPTSGGIYNEQFF
DNA: TGCGCCAGCAGCCCTACTAGCGGGGGTATCTACAATGAGCAGTTCTTC

size: few
D: TRBD1
V: TRBV25-1
J: TRBJ2-7
CDR3: CASRGQGTYEQYF
DNA: TGTGCCAGCAGGGGACAGGGGACCTACGAGCAGTACTTC

size: .
D: TRBD1
V: TRBV5-4
J: TRBJ1-3
CDR3: CASRRTGGENTIYF
DNA: TGTGCCAGCAGAAGGACAGGGGGCGAAAACACCATATATTTT

size: .
D: .
V: TRBV28
J: TRBJ2-1
CDR3: CASKDTRNEQFF
DNA: TGTGCCAGCAAGGACACCCGCAATGAGCAGTTCTTC

size: .
D: TRBD2
V: TRBV4-1
J: TRBJ2-1
CDR3: CASSQEVGGGARNEQFF
DNA: TGCGCCAGCAGCCAAGAGGTAGGCGGGGGGGCTCGGAATGAGCAGTTCTTC

size: .
D: TRBD1
V: TRBV7-9
J: TRBJ2-7
CDR3: CASSISGGYYEQYF
DNA: TGTGCCAGCAGCATTTCAGGGGGATACTACGAGCAGTACTTC

size: .
D: .
V: TRBV7-2
J: TRBJ2-2
CDR3: CASSQRWRGNTGELFF
DNA: TGTGCCAGCAGCCAACGGTGGCGGGGGAACACCGGGGAGCTGTTTTTT

size: .
D: .
V: TRBV5-1
J: TRBJ1-1
CDR3: CASSIGRAMNTEAFF
DNA: TGCGCCAGCAGCATAGGCAGGGCAATGAACACTGAAGCTTTCTTT

size: .
D: .
V: TRBV9
J: TRBJ1-1
CDR3: CASSSQDGESGSTEAFF
DNA: TGTGCCAGCAGCTCCCAAGATGGCGAGTCAGGGTCCACTGAAGCTTTCTTT

size: .
D: .
V: TRBV6-5
J: TRBJ2-6
CDR3: CASSTGSSGANVLTF
DNA: TGTGCCAGCAGCACAGGTTCCTCTGGGGCCAACGTCCTGACTTTC

size: .
D: .
V: TRBV7-2
J: TRBJ1-3
CDR3: CASRYQVASGNTIYF
DNA: TGTGCCAGCAGGTACCAGGTTGCATCTGGAAACACCATATATTTT

size: few
D: .
V: TRBV19
J: TRBJ1-1
CDR3: CASSISVNTEAFF
DNA: TGTGCCAGTAGTATATCGGTGAACACTGAAGCTTTCTTT

size: .
D: TRBD2
V: TRBV5-1
J: TRBJ2-3
CDR3: CASSLGTSGTDTQYF
DNA: TGCGCCAGCAGCTTGGGGACTAGCGGCACAGATACGCAGTATTTT

size: .
D: TRBD2
V: TRBV19
J: TRBJ2-2
CDR3: CASRAGGNTGELFF
DNA: TGTGCCAGTAGGGCGGGGGGGAACACCGGGGAGCTGTTTTTT

size: few
D: .
V: TRBV11-2
J: TRBJ2-7
CDR3: CASSDLGLPTYEQYF
DNA: TGTGCCAGCAGCGACCTTGGACTCCCGACCTACGAGCAGTACTTC

size: few
D: TRBD1
V: TRBV10-3
J: TRBJ2-7
CDR3: CASSLSRGLLNEQYF
DNA: TGTGCCAGCAGTTTATCCAGGGGGCTTCTCAACGAGCAGTACTTC

size: .
D: TRBD2
V: TRBV7-2
J: TRBJ2-3
CDR3: CASSLGGAGGPTQYF
DNA: TGTGCCAGCAGCTTAGGGGGAGCGGGGGGGCCTACGCAGTATTTT

size: .
D: TRBD1
V: TRBV4-3
J: TRBJ2-5
CDR3: CASSQEGPQTGGGETQYF
DNA: TGCGCCAGCAGCCAAGAAGGTCCCCAAACAGGGGGCGGAGAGACCCAGTACTTC

size: .
D: TRBD1
V: TRBV4-2
J: TRBJ1-5
CDR3: CASSQAVTGVNQPQHF
DNA: TGTGCCAGCAGCCAAGCTGTGACAGGGGTCAATCAGCCCCAGCATTTT

size: .
D: .
V: TRBV19
J: TRBJ2-2
CDR3: CASRQVSGDGELFF
DNA: TGTGCCAGTAGACAAGTCTCGGGGGACGGGGAGCTGTTTTTT

size: .
D: .
V: TRBV9
J: TRBJ1-2
CDR3: CASSFRQRDGYTF
DNA: TGTGCCAGCAGCTTTAGACAGCGTGATGGCTACACCTTC

size: .
D: .
V: TRBV7-2
J: TRBJ1-4
CDR3: CASSTGQQNEKLFF
DNA: TGTGCCAGCAGCACTGGACAGCAGAATGAAAAACTGTTTTTT

size: .
D: TRBD1
V: TRBV5-1
J: TRBJ2-3
CDR3: CASSSGQGPDTQYF
DNA: TGCGCCAGCAGCTCGGGACAGGGTCCCGATACGCAGTATTTT